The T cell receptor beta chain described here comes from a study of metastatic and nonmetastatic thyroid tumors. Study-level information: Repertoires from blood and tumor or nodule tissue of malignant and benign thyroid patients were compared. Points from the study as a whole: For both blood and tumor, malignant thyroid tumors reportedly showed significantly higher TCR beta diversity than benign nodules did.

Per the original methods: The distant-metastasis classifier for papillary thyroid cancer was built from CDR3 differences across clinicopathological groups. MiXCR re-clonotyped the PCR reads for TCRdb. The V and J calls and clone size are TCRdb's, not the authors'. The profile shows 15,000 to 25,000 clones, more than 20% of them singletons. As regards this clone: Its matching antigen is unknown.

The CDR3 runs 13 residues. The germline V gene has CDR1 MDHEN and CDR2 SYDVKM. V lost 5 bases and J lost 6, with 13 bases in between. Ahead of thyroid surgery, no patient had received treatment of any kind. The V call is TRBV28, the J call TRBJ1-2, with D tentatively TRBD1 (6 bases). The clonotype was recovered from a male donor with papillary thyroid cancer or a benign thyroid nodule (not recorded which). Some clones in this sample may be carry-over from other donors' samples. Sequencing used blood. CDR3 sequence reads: CASSRRQVDGYTF. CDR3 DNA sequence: TGTGCCAGCAGTCGACGACAGGTAGATGGCTACACCTTC.